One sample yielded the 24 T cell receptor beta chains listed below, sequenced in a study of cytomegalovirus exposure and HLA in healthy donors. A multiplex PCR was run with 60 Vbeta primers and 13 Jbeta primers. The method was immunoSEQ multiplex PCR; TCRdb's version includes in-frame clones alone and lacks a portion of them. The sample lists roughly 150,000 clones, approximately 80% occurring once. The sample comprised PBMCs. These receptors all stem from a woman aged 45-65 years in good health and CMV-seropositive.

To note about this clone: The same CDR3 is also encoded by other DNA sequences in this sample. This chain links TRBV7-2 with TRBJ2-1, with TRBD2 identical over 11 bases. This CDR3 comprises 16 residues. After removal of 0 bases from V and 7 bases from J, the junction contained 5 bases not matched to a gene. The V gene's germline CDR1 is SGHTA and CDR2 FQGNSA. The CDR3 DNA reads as TGTGCCAGCAGCTTAGCTAGCGGGGGGGCCTTTAATGAGCAGTTCTTC. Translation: CASSLASGGAFNEQFF.

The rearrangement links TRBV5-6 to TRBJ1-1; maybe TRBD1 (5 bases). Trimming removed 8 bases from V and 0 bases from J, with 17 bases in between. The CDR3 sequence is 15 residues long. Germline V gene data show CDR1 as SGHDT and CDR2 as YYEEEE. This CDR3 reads CARTIPSGMNTEAFF. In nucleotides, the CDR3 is TGTGCCAGAACGATCCCCTCAGGGATGAACACTGAAGCTTTCTTT.

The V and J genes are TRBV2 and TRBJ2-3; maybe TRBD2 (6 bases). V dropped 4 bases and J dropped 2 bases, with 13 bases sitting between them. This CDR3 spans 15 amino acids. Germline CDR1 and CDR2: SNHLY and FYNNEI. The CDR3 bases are TGTGCCAGCAGTGTGGAGGGGACCTACACAGATACGCAGTATTTT. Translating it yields CASSVEGTYTDTQYF.

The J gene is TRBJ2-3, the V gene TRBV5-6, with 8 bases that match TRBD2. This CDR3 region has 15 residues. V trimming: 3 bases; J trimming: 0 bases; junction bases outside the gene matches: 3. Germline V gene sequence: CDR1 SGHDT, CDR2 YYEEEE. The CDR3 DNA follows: TGTGCCAGCAGCTGGACTAGCTTGAGCACAGATACGCAGTATTTT. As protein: CASSWTSLSTDTQYF.

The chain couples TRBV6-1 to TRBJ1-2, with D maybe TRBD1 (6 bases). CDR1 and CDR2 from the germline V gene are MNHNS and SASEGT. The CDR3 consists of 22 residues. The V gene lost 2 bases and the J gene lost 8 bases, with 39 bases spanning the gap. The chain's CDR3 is CASSERAVGGGRVGGGALGYTF. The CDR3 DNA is TGTGCCAGCAGTGAAAGAGCCGTGGGGGGGGGTCGGGTTGGCGGGGGCGCCTTAGGCTACACCTTC.

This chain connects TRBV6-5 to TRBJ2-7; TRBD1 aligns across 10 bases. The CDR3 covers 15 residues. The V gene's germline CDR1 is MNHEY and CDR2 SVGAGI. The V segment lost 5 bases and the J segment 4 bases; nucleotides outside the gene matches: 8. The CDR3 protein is CASSPRDRGLYEQYF. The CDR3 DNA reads TGTGCCAGCAGTCCCCGGGACAGGGGATTATACGAGCAGTACTTC.

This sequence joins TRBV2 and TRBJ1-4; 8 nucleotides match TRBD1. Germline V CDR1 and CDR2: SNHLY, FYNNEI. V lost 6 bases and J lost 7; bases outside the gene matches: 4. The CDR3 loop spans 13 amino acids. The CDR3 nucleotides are TGTGCCAGCAGGGGACAGGTTGGTGAAAAACTGTTTTTT. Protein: CASRGQVGEKLFF. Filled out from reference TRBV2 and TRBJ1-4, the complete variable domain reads EPEVTQTPSHQVTQMGQEVILRCVPISNHLYFYWYRQILGQKVEFLVSFYNNEISEKSEIFDDQFSVERPDGSNFTLKIRSTKLEDSAMYFCASRGQVGEKLFFGSGTQLSVL.

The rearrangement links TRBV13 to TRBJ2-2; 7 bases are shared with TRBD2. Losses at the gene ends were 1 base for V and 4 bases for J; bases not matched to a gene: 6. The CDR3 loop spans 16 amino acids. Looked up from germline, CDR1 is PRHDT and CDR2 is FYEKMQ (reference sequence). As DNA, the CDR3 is TGTGCCAGCAGCTTAGTAACTAGCGAGGTCACCGGGGAGCTGTTTTTT. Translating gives CASSLVTSEVTGELFF.

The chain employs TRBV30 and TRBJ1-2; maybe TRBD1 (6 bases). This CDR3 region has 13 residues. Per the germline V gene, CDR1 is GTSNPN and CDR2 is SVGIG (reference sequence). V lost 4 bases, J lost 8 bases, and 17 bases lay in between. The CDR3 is CAWTSRGAQGYTF. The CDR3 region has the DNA TGTGCCTGGACCTCCCGGGGGGCTCAAGGCTACACCTTC.

CDR3 region: CASSEGTGTYGYTF. CDR3 nucleotide sequence: TGTGCCAGCAGTGAAGGGACAGGGACCTATGGCTACACCTTC. The rearrangement joins TRBV6-5 to TRBJ1-2; 9 bases agree with TRBD1. Germline CDR1 MNHEY, CDR2 SVGAGI. CDR3 length equals 14 residues. V lost 5 bases and J lost 4; bases outside the gene matches: 5.

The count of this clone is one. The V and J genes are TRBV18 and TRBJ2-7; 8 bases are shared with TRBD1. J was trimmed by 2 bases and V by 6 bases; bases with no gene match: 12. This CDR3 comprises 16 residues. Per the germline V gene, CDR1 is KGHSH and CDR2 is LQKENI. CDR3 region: CASSPSAQGATYEQYF. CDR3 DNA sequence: TGTGCCAGCTCGCCCTCCGCTCAGGGGGCCACCTACGAGCAGTACTTC. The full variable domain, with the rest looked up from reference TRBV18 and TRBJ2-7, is NAGVMQNPRHLVRRRGQEARLRCSPMKGHSHVYWYRQLPEEGLKFMVYLQKENIIDESGMPKERFSAEFPKEGPSILRIQQVVRGDSAAYFCASSPSAQGATYEQYFGPGTRLTVT.

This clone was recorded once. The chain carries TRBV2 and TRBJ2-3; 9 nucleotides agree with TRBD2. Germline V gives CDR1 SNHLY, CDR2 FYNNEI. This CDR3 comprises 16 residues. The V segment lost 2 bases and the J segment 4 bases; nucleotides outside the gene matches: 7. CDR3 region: CASSERGGGVADTQYF. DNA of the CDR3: TGTGCCAGCAGTGAACGTGGCGGGGGGGTGGCAGATACGCAGTATTTT.

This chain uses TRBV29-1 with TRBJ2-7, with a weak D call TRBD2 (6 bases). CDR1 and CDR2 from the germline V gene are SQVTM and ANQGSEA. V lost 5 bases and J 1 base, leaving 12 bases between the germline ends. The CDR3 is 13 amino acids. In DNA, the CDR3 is TGCAGCGTTTTTAGGGCGGGATCCTACGAGCAGTACTTC. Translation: CSVFRAGSYEQYF.

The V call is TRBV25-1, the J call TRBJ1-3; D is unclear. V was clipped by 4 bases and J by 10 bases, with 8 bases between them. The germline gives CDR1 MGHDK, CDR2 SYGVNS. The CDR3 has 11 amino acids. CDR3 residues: CASSVKATIYF. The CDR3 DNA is TGTGCCAGCAGTGTCAAAGCGACCATATATTTT.

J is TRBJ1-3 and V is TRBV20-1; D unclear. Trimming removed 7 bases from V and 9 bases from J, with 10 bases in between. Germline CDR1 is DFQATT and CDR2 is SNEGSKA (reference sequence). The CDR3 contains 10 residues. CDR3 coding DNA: TGCAGTGTCGGGAAGTTCACCATATATTTT. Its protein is CSVGKFTIYF.

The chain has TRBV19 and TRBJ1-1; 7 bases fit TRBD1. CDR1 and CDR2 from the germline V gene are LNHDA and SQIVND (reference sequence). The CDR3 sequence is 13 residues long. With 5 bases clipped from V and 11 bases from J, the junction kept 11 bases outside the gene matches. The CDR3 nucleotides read TGTGCCAGTAGTCAGCGACAGGGAAGGTCGGCTTTCTTT. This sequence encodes CASSQRQGRSAFF.

For the CDR3, the DNA is TGTGCCAGCAGACTCACTAGCGGGGGAGGGAATGAGCAGTTCTTC. Its translation is CASRLTSGGGNEQFF. The chain has TRBV11-2 and TRBJ2-1; 11 nucleotides align to TRBD2. Trimming removed 6 bases from V and 7 bases from J; junction bases left unmatched: 8. Germline-derived CDR1 and CDR2 are SGHAT and FQNNGV. This CDR3 is 15 amino acids long. Looking up the rest from reference TRBV11-2 and TRBJ2-1 gives the full variable domain: EAGVAQSPRYKIIEKRQSVAFWCNPISGHATLYWYQQILGQGPKLLIQFQNNGVVDDSQLPKDRFSAERLKGVDSTLKIQPAKLEDSAVYLCASRLTSGGGNEQFFGPGTRLTVL.

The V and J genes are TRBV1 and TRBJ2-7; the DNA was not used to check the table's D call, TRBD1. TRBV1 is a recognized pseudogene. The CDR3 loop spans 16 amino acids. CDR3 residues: CTSSHDGQGTAYEQYF. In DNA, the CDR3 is TGCACCAGCAGCCATGATGGACAGGGAACCGCCTACGAGCAGTACTTC.

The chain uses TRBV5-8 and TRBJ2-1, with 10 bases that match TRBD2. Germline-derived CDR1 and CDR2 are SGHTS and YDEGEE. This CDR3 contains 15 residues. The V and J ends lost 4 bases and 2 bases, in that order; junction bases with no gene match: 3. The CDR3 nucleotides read TGTGCCAGCAGCCCTAGCGGGGGCACCTACAATGAGCAGTTCTTC. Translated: CASSPSGGTYNEQFF. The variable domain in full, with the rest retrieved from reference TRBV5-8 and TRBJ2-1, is EAGVTQSPTHLIKTRGQQATLRCSPISGHTSVYWYQQALGLGLQFLLWYDEGEERNRGNFPPRFSGRQFPNYSSELNVNALELEDSALYLCASSPSGGTYNEQFFGPGTRLTVL.

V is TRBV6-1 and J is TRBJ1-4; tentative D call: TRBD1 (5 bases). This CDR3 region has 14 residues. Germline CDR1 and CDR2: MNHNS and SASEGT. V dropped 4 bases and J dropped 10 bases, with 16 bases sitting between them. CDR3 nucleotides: TGTGCCAGCAGTGGGGGGGGACTGGGGGGAAAACTGTTTTTT. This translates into CASSGGGLGGKLFF.

CDR3 in DNA: TGCGCCAGCAGCCAAGATTTCGACAGGGATATTTACTCCTACGAGCAGTACTTC. Translated, it gives CASSQDFDRDIYSYEQYF. The rearrangement joins TRBV4-1 to TRBJ2-7, with 7 bases that match TRBD1. This CDR3 spans 18 amino acids. Germline V CDR1 and CDR2: MGHRA, YSYEKL. V dropped 0 bases and J dropped 0; count of bases not matched to a gene: 11.

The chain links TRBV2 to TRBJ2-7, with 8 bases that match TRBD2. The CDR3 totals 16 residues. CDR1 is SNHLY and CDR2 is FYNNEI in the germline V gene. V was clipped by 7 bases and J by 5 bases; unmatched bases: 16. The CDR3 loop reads CASTGQGTSGGNEQYF. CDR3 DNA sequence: TGTGCCAGCACCGGGCAGGGAACCAGCGGGGGCAACGAGCAGTACTTC.

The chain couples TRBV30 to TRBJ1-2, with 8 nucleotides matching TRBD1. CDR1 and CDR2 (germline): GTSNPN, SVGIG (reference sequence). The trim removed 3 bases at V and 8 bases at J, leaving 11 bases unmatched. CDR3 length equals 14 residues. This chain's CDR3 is CAWRTYTGTGGYTF. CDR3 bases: TGTGCCTGGAGAACCTACACCGGGACAGGAGGCTACACCTTC.

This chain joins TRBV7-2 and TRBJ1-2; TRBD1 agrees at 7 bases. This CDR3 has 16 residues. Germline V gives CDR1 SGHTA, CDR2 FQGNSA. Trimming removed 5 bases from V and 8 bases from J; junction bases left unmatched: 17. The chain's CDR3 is CASSPSLGGLGGGYTF. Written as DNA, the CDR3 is TGTGCCAGCAGCCCTTCTCTAGGGGGCCTCGGTGGCGGCTACACCTTC.